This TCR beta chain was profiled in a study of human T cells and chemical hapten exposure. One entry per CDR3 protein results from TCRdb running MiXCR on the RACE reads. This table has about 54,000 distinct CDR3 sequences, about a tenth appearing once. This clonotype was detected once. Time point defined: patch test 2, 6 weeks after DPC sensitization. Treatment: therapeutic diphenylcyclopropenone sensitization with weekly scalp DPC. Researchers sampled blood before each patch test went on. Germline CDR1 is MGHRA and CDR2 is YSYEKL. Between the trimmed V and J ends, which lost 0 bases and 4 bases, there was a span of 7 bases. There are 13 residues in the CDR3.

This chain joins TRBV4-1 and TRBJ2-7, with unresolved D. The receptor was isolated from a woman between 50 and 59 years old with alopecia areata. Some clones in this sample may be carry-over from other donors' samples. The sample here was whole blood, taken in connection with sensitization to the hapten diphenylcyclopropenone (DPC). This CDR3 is CASSQDKGYEQYF. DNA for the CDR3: TGCGCCAGCAGCCAAGATAAGGGTTACGAGCAGTACTTC.